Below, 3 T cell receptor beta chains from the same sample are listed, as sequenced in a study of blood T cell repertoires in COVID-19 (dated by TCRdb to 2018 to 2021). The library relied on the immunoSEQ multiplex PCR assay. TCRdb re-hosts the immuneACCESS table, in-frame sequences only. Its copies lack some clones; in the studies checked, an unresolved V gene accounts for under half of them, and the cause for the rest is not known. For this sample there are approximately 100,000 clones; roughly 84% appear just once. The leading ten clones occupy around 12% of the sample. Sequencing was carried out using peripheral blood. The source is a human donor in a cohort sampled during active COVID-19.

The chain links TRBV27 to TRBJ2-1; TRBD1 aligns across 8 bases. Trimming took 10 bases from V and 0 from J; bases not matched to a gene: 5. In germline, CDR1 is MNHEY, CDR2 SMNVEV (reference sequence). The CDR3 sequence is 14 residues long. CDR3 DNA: TGTGCCACTCGACAGGGGAGCTCCTACAATGAGCAGTTCTTC. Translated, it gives CATRQGSSYNEQFF.

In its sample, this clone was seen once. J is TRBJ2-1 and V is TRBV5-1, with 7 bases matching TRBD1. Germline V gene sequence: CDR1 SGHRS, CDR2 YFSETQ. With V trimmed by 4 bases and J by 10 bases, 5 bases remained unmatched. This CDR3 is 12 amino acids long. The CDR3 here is CASSRNRGEQFF. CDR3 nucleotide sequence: TGCGCCAGCAGCCGAAACAGGGGAGAGCAGTTCTTC.

The CDR3 sequence: CASSQATGRNQPQHF. Written as DNA, the CDR3 is TGCGCCAGCAGCCAAGCCACAGGGCGCAATCAGCCCCAGCATTTT. The chain is built from TRBV4-3 and TRBJ1-5; possibly TRBD1 for D (6 bases). The CDR3 has 15 amino acids. In germline, CDR1 is LGHNA, CDR2 YSLEER. V lost 1 base and J lost 2, with 9 bases in between.